This entry lists 17 T cell receptor beta chains sequenced from one sample in a study of OX40 agonist ivuxolimab in advanced cancers. Some clones are missing from TCRdb's copy, which holds only in-frame ones; the method was immunoSEQ multiplex PCR. The repertoire has some 45,000 clones, 85% to 90% of them found once; the top ten carry 4% to 5%. The sequenced sample was CD4+ or CD8+ T cells sorted from blood, obtained in a trial of the OX40 agonist ivuxolimab. The receptors come from an adult with an advanced solid tumor such as melanoma, head and neck, liver or kidney cancer.

The chain is built from TRBV5-8 and TRBJ1-4, with a tentative D call TRBD1 (5 bases). Per germline, CDR1 SGHTS and CDR2 YDEGEE. The CDR3 has 16 residues. V was pared by 3 bases and J by 5 bases, with 17 bases between. CDR3 in DNA: TGTGCCAGCAGCTCTTTAACCGGGACGGAAAATGAAAAACTGTTTTTT. Translated: CASSSLTGTENEKLFF.

The chain combines TRBV28 with TRBJ2-6, with a tentative D call TRBD2 (5 bases). V lost 1 base and J lost 0, with 7 bases in between. Germline assignment: CDR1 MDHEN and CDR2 SYDVKM. This CDR3 is 16 amino acids long. For the CDR3, the DNA is TGTGCCAGCAGTTTATTTGCGGGCTCTGGGGCCAACGTCCTGACTTTC. Translated, it gives CASSLFAGSGANVLTF.

This chain connects TRBV9 to TRBJ1-4; 9 bases match TRBD1. V was pared by 4 bases and J by 7 bases, with 8 bases of the junction left unmatched. Germline V gene sequence: CDR1 SGDLS, CDR2 YYNGEE. The CDR3 loop spans 15 amino acids. CDR3 in DNA: TGTGCCAGCAGCAGACGGACAGGGGAGGGTGAAAAACTGTTTTTT. This encodes CASSRRTGEGEKLFF. Together with reference TRBV9 and TRBJ1-4, the CDR3 gives the full variable domain: DSGVTQTPKHLITATGQRVTLRCSPRSGDLSVYWYQQSLDQGLQFLIQYYNGEERAKGNILERFSAQQFPDLHSELNLSSLELGDSALYFCASSRRTGEGEKLFFGSGTQLSVL.

This chain connects TRBV14 to TRBJ1-4; 9 positions match TRBD1. In germline, CDR1 is SGHDN, CDR2 FVKESK. The CDR3 extends over 14 amino acids. Losses at the gene ends were 2 bases for V and 8 bases for J; bases not matched to a gene: 3. CDR3: CASSQPQGAEKLFF. The CDR3 DNA reads as TGTGCCAGCAGCCAACCACAGGGGGCGGAAAAACTGTTTTTT.

CDR3 region: CASLAGGGTEAFF. The CDR3 DNA reads TGTGCCAGCCTAGCAGGGGGTGGCACTGAAGCTTTCTTT. V gene TRBV28 combines with J gene TRBJ1-1, with TRBD1 identical over 7 bases. J gave up 4 bases and V 8 bases, and 7 bases lay outside the gene matches. The CDR3 has 13 amino acids. Germline V gene lookup returns CDR1 MDHEN and CDR2 SYDVKM.

This rearrangement joins TRBV5-1 to TRBJ2-1; the match to TRBD2 covers 12 bases. The CDR3 runs 16 residues. The trim removed 2 bases at V and 4 bases at J, leaving 4 bases unmatched. CDR1 and CDR2 (germline): SGHRS, YFSETQ. The CDR3 DNA is TGCGCCAGCAGCTTTGGACTAGCGGGAATGTACAATGAGCAGTTCTTC. Protein product: CASSFGLAGMYNEQFF.

The chain combines TRBV5-1 with TRBJ2-7; D gene uncertain. Germline loops: CDR1 SGHRS, CDR2 YFSETQ. The CDR3 consists of 15 residues. V was trimmed by 3 bases and J by 1 base, leaving 14 bases between them. The CDR3 DNA is TGCGCCAGCAGCTCCTCATTGGGCGTTTCCTACGAGCAGTACTTC. It specifies CASSSSLGVSYEQYF.

This chain connects TRBV27 to TRBJ2-1, with 15 bases matching TRBD2. Germline V gives CDR1 MNHEY, CDR2 SMNVEV (reference sequence). CDR3 length equals 18 residues. V lost 3 bases, J lost 4 bases, and 7 bases stayed unmatched. The CDR3 is CASSFGLAGGPKYNEQFF. CDR3 coding DNA: TGTGCCAGCAGTTTCGGACTAGCGGGAGGGCCGAAGTACAATGAGCAGTTCTTC.

This chain uses TRBV18 with TRBJ2-7, with D possibly TRBD1 on 5 matching bases. This CDR3 is 15 amino acids long. V lost 3 bases and J 0 bases, leaving 12 bases between the germline ends. Germline CDR1 reads KGHSH; CDR2 reads LQKENI. The CDR3 region is CASSPNSDSSYEQYF. In DNA form, the CDR3 reads TGTGCCAGCTCACCGAACAGCGACAGCTCCTACGAGCAGTACTTC.

This clone was seen a handful of times. V gene TRBV11-3 combines with J gene TRBJ2-2; D may be TRBD2 (7 bases). Germline V gene data show CDR1 as SGHNT and CDR2 as YENEEA. Trimming removed 5 bases at V and 6 bases at J, with 25 bases between. The CDR3 is 18 amino acids. The CDR3 region has the DNA TGTGCCAGCAGCCCTGGGGGGGCTAGCGGCCTCTCCGCCGGGGAGCTGTTTTTT. This codes for CASSPGGASGLSAGELFF.

V is TRBV18 and J is TRBJ1-1; 8 bases agree with TRBD1. Germline CDR1 reads KGHSH; CDR2 reads LQKENI. This CDR3 spans 15 amino acids. Losses at the gene ends were 6 bases for V and 3 bases for J; bases not matched to a gene: 9. The DNA of the CDR3 is TGTGCCAGCTCCCCTACGACAGGGGCGGACACTGAAGCTTTCTTT. Translation gives CASSPTTGADTEAFF.

V is TRBV7-2 and J is TRBJ2-4, with no clear D. The CDR3 runs to 16 residues. Germline CDR1 reads SGHTA; CDR2 reads FQGNSA. The V gene lost 2 bases and the J gene lost 3 bases, with 14 bases spanning the gap. CDR3 loop: CASSLFVRTSKNIQYF. CDR3 nucleotide sequence: TGTGCCAGCAGCTTATTCGTCCGGACGAGCAAAAACATTCAGTACTTC.

The chain recombines TRBV6-1 with TRBJ2-5; unclear D gene. The length of the CDR3 is 12 residues. CDR1 is MNHNS and CDR2 is SASEGT in the germline V gene. V dropped 11 bases and J dropped 0 bases, with 10 bases sitting between them. The CDR3 reads CAVAGYQETQYF. The DNA of the CDR3 is TGTGCCGTCGCTGGGTACCAAGAGACCCAGTACTTC.

The V gene is TRBV11-2, the J gene TRBJ2-5; D is unclear. Looked up from germline, CDR1 is SGHAT and CDR2 is FQNNGV. The V end was cut by 2 bases, the J end by 2 bases, with 9 bases between. This CDR3 region has 14 residues. CDR3 sequence: CASSLLSVQETQYF. CDR3 coding DNA: TGTGCCAGCAGCTTACTTTCGGTTCAAGAGACCCAGTACTTC. The whole variable domain, remainder taken from reference TRBV11-2 and TRBJ2-5, is EAGVAQSPRYKIIEKRQSVAFWCNPISGHATLYWYQQILGQGPKLLIQFQNNGVVDDSQLPKDRFSAERLKGVDSTLKIQPAKLEDSAVYLCASSLLSVQETQYFGPGTRLLVL.

The CDR3 sequence is CASSLPLGGKTQYF. CDR3 DNA sequence: TGTGCCAGCAGCCTACCCCTGGGGGGAAAGACCCAGTACTTC. The V call is TRBV28, the J call TRBJ2-5; possible D gene TRBD2, 6 bases. The germline V and J ends were trimmed by 6 bases and 6 bases, with 17 bases remaining between them. The CDR3 consists of 14 residues. Looked up from germline, CDR1 is MDHEN and CDR2 is SYDVKM.

The count of this clone is one. The CDR3 nucleotides are TGTGCCAGCAGCTCCCCGGGACATTATGAAAAACTGTTTTTT. Translated: CASSSPGHYEKLFF. This chain uses TRBV7-9 with TRBJ1-4; TRBD1 might be the D (6 bases). CDR1 is SEHNR, CDR2 FQNEAQ, per germline (reference sequence). The CDR3 length is 14 residues. Trimming took off 4 bases at V and 6 bases at J, with 12 bases between the two ends.

The chain has TRBV10-3 and TRBJ2-3; TRBD1 is a possible D gene (6 bases). Trimming took 3 bases from V and 6 from J, leaving 19 bases between them. This CDR3 spans 16 amino acids. CDR1 and CDR2 from the germline V gene are ENHRY and SYGVKD. The chain's CDR3 is CAISDIIGTREDTQYF. DNA for the CDR3: TGTGCCATCAGTGATATTATCGGGACAAGAGAGGATACGCAGTATTTT.